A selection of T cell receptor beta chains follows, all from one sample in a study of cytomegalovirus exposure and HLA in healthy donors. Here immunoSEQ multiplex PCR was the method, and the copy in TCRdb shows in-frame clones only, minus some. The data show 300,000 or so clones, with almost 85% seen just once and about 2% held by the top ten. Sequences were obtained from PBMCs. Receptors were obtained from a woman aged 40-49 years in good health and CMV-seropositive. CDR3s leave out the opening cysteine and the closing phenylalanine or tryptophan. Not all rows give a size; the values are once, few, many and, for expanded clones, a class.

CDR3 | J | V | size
ASSRGADTQY | TRBJ2-3 | TRBV14 | NA
ATSRDKAGAYNEQF | TRBJ2-1 | TRBV15 | once
ASSAQDRGLTYEQY | TRBJ2-7 | TRBV9 | NA
ASSLAVAKNSQY | TRBJ2-4 | TRBV13 | NA
ASSKVAPRDRSYEQY | TRBJ2-7 | TRBV21-1 | NA
SVEFQGSGETQY | TRBJ2-5 | TRBV29-1 | NA
ASSQTGEFGGYT | TRBJ1-2 | TRBV14 | NA
ASSPFGQKDSNQPQH | TRBJ1-5 | TRBV7-9 | NA
SVAGSGGPLGKNIQY | TRBJ2-4 | TRBV29-1 | NA
ASSTGLAVTDTQY | TRBJ2-3 | TRBV6-1 | few
ASSHTTSGKGDTQY | TRBJ2-3 | TRBV7-3 | NA
SVGGQRLAGGYEQY | TRBJ2-7 | TRBV29-1 | NA
ASSDSGGAGNEQY | TRBJ2-7 | TRBV25-1 | NA
ASMWARSNQPQH | TRBJ1-5 | TRBV10-1 | NA
ASSLAGGPNTQY | TRBJ2-3 | TRBV11-3 | NA
ASSRSSSEADTQY | TRBJ2-3 | TRBV7-2 | NA
ASRQGVGGYT | TRBJ1-2 | TRBV2 | NA
ASSLNADYEQY | TRBJ2-7 | TRBV7-6 | NA
ASSAAGTGFREQF | TRBJ2-1 | TRBV19 | NA
ASSLTGQGLY | TRBJ2-7 | TRBV6-6 | NA
ASSSSGIPTDTQY | TRBJ2-3 | TRBV7-3 | NA
ASSHRQDSYEQY | TRBJ2-7 | TRBV4-3 | NA
ASSPRGSRYNEQF | TRBJ2-1 | TRBV11-3 | NA
SSSLSGLSYEQY | TRBJ2-7 | TRBV7-9 | NA
SVELCDRRSYEQY | TRBJ2-7 | TRBV29-1 | NA
ASSSRGGANTGELF | TRBJ2-2 | TRBV6-5 | NA
ASSQEKISGVSYEQY | TRBJ2-7 | TRBV4-3 | few
ASSPLEGAVNNEQF | TRBJ2-1 | TRBV18 | few
ASSEGEWREAITDTQY | TRBJ2-3 | TRBV10-2 | NA
ASSPDRVRGYT | TRBJ1-2 | TRBV27 | NA
SVEDPDRDRPYEQY | TRBJ2-7 | TRBV29-1 | NA
ASSVDRVGNQPQH | TRBJ1-5 | TRBV6-1 | NA
ASSFTAGGGNEQF | TRBJ2-1 | TRBV5-6 | NA
ASSNSGTSSYEQY | TRBJ2-7 | TRBV11-3 | NA
ASSSFSGASNQPQH | TRBJ1-5 | TRBV11-2 | NA
ASSQETSATSGANVLT | TRBJ2-6 | TRBV4-3 | once
ASSFGAGAGYT | TRBJ1-2 | TRBV28 | many
ASATGALNQPQH | TRBJ1-5 | TRBV28 | few
ASSLAGTANTEAF | TRBJ1-1 | TRBV5-1 | NA
ASSLASGAITDTQY | TRBJ2-3 | TRBV5-1 | NA
ASTILGGQGGTGELF | TRBJ2-2 | TRBV27 | NA
ASSRTSGSDTQY | TRBJ2-3 | TRBV14 | NA
ASSPTGSRIEQY | TRBJ2-7 | TRBV14 | NA
ASRPTGTGGAGNTIY | TRBJ1-3 | TRBV2 | once
ASSLGDRGFSYEQY | TRBJ2-7 | TRBV27 | NA